The rows below give T cell receptor beta chains drawn from one sample of a study of vaccination effects on CD4 cells after COVID-19. The data were produced by immunoSEQ multiplex PCR, yet TCRdb's version contains in-frame clones alone and is incomplete. The sample shows about 14,000 clones, around 82% of them seen only once. Their cognate antigens are unknown. The input for sequencing was CD4+ T cells from PBMCs cultured with SARS-CoV-2 spike peptides, taken after COVID-19 vaccination. All receptors derive from a human donor who had a prior SARS-CoV-2 infection. CDR3s include the opening cysteine and the closing phenylalanine or tryptophan. Fields, in order: V gene, clone size, D gene, J gene, CDR3 DNA, CDR3 protein. D genes are given only for firm matches. Only part of the rows carry a size: once, few, many, or a class if the clone is expanded.

V gene: TRBV11-3
clone size: .
D gene: TRBD2
J gene: TRBJ2-1
CDR3 DNA: TGTGCCAGCAGCTTAGCTGAGGTGCGGGAGTTGTTCTTC
CDR3 protein: CASSLAEVRELFF

V gene: TRBV15
clone size: .
D gene: .
J gene: TRBJ2-7
CDR3 DNA: TGTGCCACCAGCACGCCTCCCTACGAGCAGTACTTC
CDR3 protein: CATSTPPYEQYF

V gene: TRBV2
clone size: .
D gene: .
J gene: TRBJ1-4
CDR3 DNA: TGTGCCAGCAAGGGGAGCCTCGGAGATGAAAAACTGTTTTTT
CDR3 protein: CASKGSLGDEKLFF

V gene: TRBV9
clone size: .
D gene: TRBD2
J gene: TRBJ2-1
CDR3 DNA: TGTGCCAGCAGCGTAGCTAGCGGGAGGGCCTATAATGAGCAGTTCTTC
CDR3 protein: CASSVASGRAYNEQFF

V gene: TRBV7-3
clone size: few
D gene: TRBD1
J gene: TRBJ1-2
CDR3 DNA: TGTGCCAGCAGCCCCACAGGGGGCTATGGCTACACCTTC
CDR3 protein: CASSPTGGYGYTF

V gene: TRBV11-3
clone size: .
D gene: .
J gene: TRBJ1-1
CDR3 DNA: TGTGCCAGCAGCTTAGAGGCAAACACTGAAGCTTTCTTT
CDR3 protein: CASSLEANTEAFF

V gene: TRBV5-4
clone size: .
D gene: TRBD1
J gene: TRBJ1-6
CDR3 DNA: TGTGCCAGCAGCTTCGACAGGGGAGACACCCTCCACTTT
CDR3 protein: CASSFDRGDTLHF

V gene: TRBV5-1
clone size: .
D gene: .
J gene: TRBJ1-1
CDR3 DNA: TGCGCCAGCAGCCCGGTTATGAACACTGAAGCTTTCTTT
CDR3 protein: CASSPVMNTEAFF

V gene: TRBV6-5
clone size: few
D gene: TRBD1
J gene: TRBJ1-4
CDR3 DNA: TGTGCCAGCATACGACAGGGAAATAATGAAAAACTGTTTTTT
CDR3 protein: CASIRQGNNEKLFF

V gene: TRBV2
clone size: .
D gene: .
J gene: TRBJ2-4
CDR3 DNA: TGTGCCAGCAGTGAACGACAGATCGGAAACATTCAGTACTTC
CDR3 protein: CASSERQIGNIQYF

V gene: TRBV11-2
clone size: .
D gene: .
J gene: TRBJ2-7
CDR3 DNA: TGTGCCAGCAGCTATATACGGGACCGCTCCTACGAGCAGTACTTC
CDR3 protein: CASSYIRDRSYEQYF

V gene: TRBV18
clone size: hyperexpanded
D gene: .
J gene: TRBJ2-7
CDR3 DNA: TGTGCCAGCTCACCACCCGCCGCGTCTGACGAGCAGTACTTC
CDR3 protein: CASSPPAASDEQYF

V gene: TRBV2
clone size: .
D gene: .
J gene: TRBJ2-3
CDR3 DNA: TGTGCCAGCAGTAGCCAGGGCACAGATACGCAGTATTTT
CDR3 protein: CASSSQGTDTQYF

V gene: TRBV2
clone size: .
D gene: TRBD1
J gene: TRBJ1-6
CDR3 DNA: TGTGCCAGCGTAACAGGGGGGGATTCACCCCTCCACTTT
CDR3 protein: CASVTGGDSPLHF

V gene: TRBV3-1/TRBV3-2
clone size: .
D gene: .
J gene: TRBJ2-7
CDR3 DNA: TGTGCCAGCAGCCAAACTAGTTTCTACGAGCAGTACTTC
CDR3 protein: CASSQTSFYEQYF

V gene: TRBV28
clone size: .
D gene: .
J gene: TRBJ1-5
CDR3 DNA: TGTGCCAGCAGTACTATCCGGGCGTTTGATCGGCCCCAGCATTTT
CDR3 protein: CASSTIRAFDRPQHF